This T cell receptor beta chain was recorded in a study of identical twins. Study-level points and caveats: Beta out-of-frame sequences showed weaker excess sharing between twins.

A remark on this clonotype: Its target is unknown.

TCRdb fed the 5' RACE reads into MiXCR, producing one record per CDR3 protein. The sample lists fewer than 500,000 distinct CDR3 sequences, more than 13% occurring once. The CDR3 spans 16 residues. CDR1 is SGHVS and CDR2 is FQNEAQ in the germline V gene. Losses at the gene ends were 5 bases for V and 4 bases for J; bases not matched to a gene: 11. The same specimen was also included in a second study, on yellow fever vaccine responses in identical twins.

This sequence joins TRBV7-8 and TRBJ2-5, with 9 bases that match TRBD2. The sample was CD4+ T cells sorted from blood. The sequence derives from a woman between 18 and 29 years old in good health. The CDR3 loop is CASSQSGLAGLETQYF. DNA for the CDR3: TGTGCCAGCAGCCAGTCGGGTCTAGCGGGGTTAGAGACCCAGTACTTC.